The present T cell receptor beta chain was sequenced within a study of T cells in Graves' hyperthyroidism and ophthalmopathy. Whole-study findings and limits: The majority of expanded thyroid clonotypes above 0.001 also appeared in blood.

If no ophthalmopathy progression occurred within 18 months, Graves' hyperthyroidism was stable. Those with hyperthyroidism were 18 to 65 years old, newly diagnosed, and ill for under 2 months. More than 8 ml fresh peripheral blood yielded the PBMCs. The CDR3 is 15 residues long. CDR1 MNHEY and CDR2 SMNVEV come from the germline V gene (reference sequence). Deletions cut 0 bases from V and 2 bases from J, with 8 bases between. Amplified TCR beta CDR3 regions derived from RNA transcripts. The HTBI set primed first-round TCR CDR3 RT-PCR. Each CDR3 protein gets one entry after TCRdb re-called the multiplex PCR reads with MiXCR. The table records about 200,000 distinct CDR3 sequences, about a sixth of them present only once. This clonotype occurred many times. Its antigen is currently unknown.

The rearrangement links TRBV27 to TRBJ1-5; D uncertain. The sample taken for sequencing was blood. This TCR was recovered from a woman in her 50s with Graves' hyperthyroidism. CDR3 nucleotides: TGTGCCAGCAGTTTATCACTGGCTGGCAATCAGCCCCAGCATTTT. Translating it yields CASSLSLAGNQPQHF.